A single sample is the source of the 10 T cell receptor beta chains below, sequenced in a study of radiation and T cells in renal cell carcinoma. Clones were read by immunoSEQ multiplex PCR, and TCRdb kept only the in-frame ones, dropping some. Among around 140,000 clones listed, approximately 87% were seen once. Time point in this sample: baseline pretreatment blood. The treatment here: 15 Gy SBRT to primary tumor, nephrectomy 4 weeks later. The sample consisted of blood, taken from a patient whose treatment included radiotherapy and nephrectomy. The origin of the receptors is a woman aged 50 to 65 with renal cell carcinoma.

The CDR3 DNA reads as TGTGCCAGCAGCCGCTTGGGGGAGGGCCAAACAGATACGCAGTATTTT. This encodes CASSRLGEGQTDTQYF. The chain is built from TRBV2 and TRBJ2-3, with TRBD2 identical over 7 bases. The CDR3 runs to 16 residues. Germline values: CDR1 SNHLY, CDR2 FYNNEI. J lost 3 bases, V lost 6 bases, and 12 bases had no gene match.

The rearrangement joins TRBV19 to TRBJ1-1; D not resolved. The V gene's germline CDR1 is LNHDA and CDR2 SQIVND (reference sequence). This CDR3 has 14 residues. The V and J ends lost 6 bases and 0 bases respectively, with 11 bases between them. This CDR3 reads CASRLTGVNTEAFF. In nucleotides, the CDR3 is TGTGCCAGTAGGTTGACCGGGGTGAACACTGAAGCTTTCTTT.

The chain carries TRBV7-2 and TRBJ2-7; TRBD1 aligns across 9 bases. Unmatched junction bases numbered 9, after V lost 2 bases and J lost 4 bases. CDR1 and CDR2 from the germline V gene are SGHTA and FQGNSA. This CDR3 is built from 16 residues. The CDR3 loop is CASSLTSPGQGYEQYF. The CDR3 region has the DNA TGTGCCAGCAGCTTAACAAGCCCGGGACAGGGTTACGAGCAGTACTTC.

V is TRBV6-6 and J is TRBJ2-2; TRBD2 agrees at 9 bases. This CDR3 region has 16 residues. Germline trimming cut 6 bases from V and 8 bases from J; bases unmatched to any gene: 13. Germline values: CDR1 MNHNY, CDR2 SVGAGI (reference sequence). CDR3 sequence reads: CASSRGRAGGFGELFF. The CDR3 DNA reads TGTGCCAGCAGCCGCGGGAGGGCAGGGGGGTTTGGGGAGCTGTTTTTT.

This clone was counted a single time. This sequence joins TRBV6-1 and TRBJ1-3; D not certain. The CDR3 runs to 14 residues. CDR1 MNHNS and CDR2 SASEGT come from the germline V gene. Trimming stripped 7 bases from V and 2 bases from J, with 12 bases between. The CDR3 DNA is TGTGCCAGCACCGGTACAGAGCCTGGAAACACCATATATTTT. It is translated as CASTGTEPGNTIYF.

The chain uses TRBV13 and TRBJ1-2; D not resolved. The CDR3 has 15 residues. The V gene's germline CDR1 is PRHDT and CDR2 FYEKMQ (reference sequence). The V end was cut by 5 bases, the J end by 4 bases, with 17 bases between. The CDR3 reads CASSTRGLPGYGYTF. The DNA for the CDR3 is TGTGCCAGCAGCACGCGAGGGCTGCCGGGCTATGGCTACACCTTC.

The V and J genes are TRBV19 and TRBJ1-6, with D hard to call. Trimming removed 4 bases at V and 11 bases at J, with 15 bases between. The CDR3 totals 14 residues. Per germline, CDR1 LNHDA and CDR2 SQIVND (reference sequence). Here the CDR3 reads CASSKDGLRTPLHF. Here the CDR3 DNA reads TGTGCCAGTAGTAAGGACGGCCTGAGGACACCCCTCCACTTT.

This chain links TRBV4-3 with TRBJ2-7; D unclear. CDR1 is LGHNA, CDR2 YSLEER, per germline. This CDR3 has 14 residues. V lost 4 bases and J lost 4, with 14 bases in between. CDR3 in DNA: TGCGCCAGCAGCCCCGAAGGCGAGTTATACGAGCAGTACTTC. Amino acids: CASSPEGELYEQYF.

The rearrangement joins TRBV25-1 to TRBJ2-3; 7 bases line up with TRBD2. The CDR3 length is 12 residues. Trimming took 6 bases from V and 5 from J; bases not matched to a gene: 2. Germline lookup yields CDR1 MGHDK and CDR2 SYGVNS. Written as DNA, the CDR3 is TGTGCCAGCAGGTCGGGGGGAGATACGCAGTATTTT. It specifies CASRSGGDTQYF.

This chain links TRBV4-3 with TRBJ1-4; D is undetermined. CDR3 length: 15 amino acids. Trimming removed 4 bases at V and 0 bases at J, with 9 bases between. Germline V CDR1 and CDR2: LGHNA, YSLEER. Here the CDR3 DNA reads TGCGCCAGCAGCCCACAAACCGCAACTAATGAAAAACTGTTTTTT. Its translation is CASSPQTATNEKLFF.